This TCR beta chain was identified in a study of cytomegalovirus exposure and HLA in healthy donors. General study points: A missense variant in DCLRE1C was later tied to TCR beta V- and J-gene trimming. Cytomegalovirus status, reportedly, was diagnosed with high specificity and sensitivity by the classifier. HLA-A and HLA-B allele assignments for most subjects were reportedly predicted accurately using TCR beta sequences. In a later analysis, DRB1 alleles had the most associated TCRs; HLA-C alleles the fewest.

A multiplex PCR was run with 60 Vbeta primers and 13 Jbeta primers. The repertoire was sequenced with immunoSEQ multiplex PCR; TCRdb's copy has only in-frame clones and lacks some. The repertoire shows about 160,000 clones; the top ten hold 2% to 2.5%. On this clone: Its cognate antigen is unknown.

Looked up from germline, CDR1 is SGHRS and CDR2 is YFSETQ. This CDR3 is 17 amino acids long. This clonotype originated in a man aged 30-40 years in good health and CMV-seronegative. The V gene is TRBV5-1, the J gene TRBJ2-5, with D possibly TRBD2 on 7 matching bases. The J call is in doubt because the DNA end fits TRBJ2-7 better. The sample was PBMCs. DNA of the CDR3: TGCGCCAGCAGCTTGGCCGGCGGGGGCGAGAGCTCCTACGAGCAGTACTTC. Translated: CASSLAGGGESSYEQYF.